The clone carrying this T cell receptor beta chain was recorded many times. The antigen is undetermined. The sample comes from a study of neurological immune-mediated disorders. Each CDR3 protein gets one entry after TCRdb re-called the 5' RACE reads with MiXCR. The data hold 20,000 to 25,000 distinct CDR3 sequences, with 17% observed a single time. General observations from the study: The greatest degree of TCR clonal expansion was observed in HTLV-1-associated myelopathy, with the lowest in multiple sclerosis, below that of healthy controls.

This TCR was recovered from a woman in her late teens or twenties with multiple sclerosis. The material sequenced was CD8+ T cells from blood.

The CDR3 is CASSLSLNTEAFF. In DNA form, the CDR3 reads TGTGCCAGCAGCTTGAGTCTGAACACTGAAGCTTTCTTT. The chain joins TRBV5-6 to TRBJ1-1, with D hard to call. The V and J ends lost 1 base and 0 bases respectively, with 4 bases between them. CDR3 length: 13 amino acids. The germline V gene encodes CDR1 SGHDT and CDR2 YYEEEE.